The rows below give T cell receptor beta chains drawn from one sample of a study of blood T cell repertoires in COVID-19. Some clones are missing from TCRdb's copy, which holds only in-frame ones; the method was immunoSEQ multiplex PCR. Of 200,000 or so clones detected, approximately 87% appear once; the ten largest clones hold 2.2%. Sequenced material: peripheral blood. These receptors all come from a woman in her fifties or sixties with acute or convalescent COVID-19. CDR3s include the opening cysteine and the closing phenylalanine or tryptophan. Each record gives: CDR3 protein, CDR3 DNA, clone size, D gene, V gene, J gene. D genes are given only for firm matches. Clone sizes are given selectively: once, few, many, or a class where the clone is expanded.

CASSWNGGTNTGELFF	TGCGCCAGCAGTTGGAATGGAGGGACCAACACCGGGGAGCTGTTTTTT	.	.	TRBV5-1	TRBJ2-2
CASSRGAGGRNEQFF	TGCGCCAGCAGCCGGGGAGCGGGAGGACGGAATGAGCAGTTCTTC	.	TRBD2	TRBV4-1	TRBJ2-1
CASRRTGGTEAFF	TGTGCCAGCAGAAGGACAGGGGGCACTGAAGCTTTCTTT	once	TRBD1	TRBV6-5	TRBJ1-1
CASRKGQVNEQFF	TGTGCCAGCAGAAAAGGACAAGTTAATGAGCAGTTCTTC	.	.	TRBV5-5	TRBJ2-1
CASSQSTTNQPQHF	TGTGCCAGCAGCCAAAGTACAACAAATCAGCCCCAGCATTTT	.	.	TRBV7-8	TRBJ1-5
CASSSPRTSGSLADTQYF	TGTGCCAGCAGCTCCCCCCGGACTAGCGGGAGCCTCGCAGATACGCAGTATTTT	.	TRBD2	TRBV7-9	TRBJ2-3
CASSQWTSGVADTQYF	TGTGCCAGCAGCCAGTGGACTAGCGGCGTAGCAGATACGCAGTATTTT	.	TRBD2	TRBV3-1/TRBV3-2	TRBJ2-3
CASSLGRVLTNEQFF	TGTGCCAGCAGCTTAGGCAGGGTGCTTACCAATGAGCAGTTCTTC	.	.	TRBV11-3	TRBJ2-1
CASSLSEAPGETQYF	TGTGCCAGCAGCTTAAGTGAGGCCCCAGGGGAGACCCAGTACTTC	.	.	TRBV7-3	TRBJ2-5
CASSLTAGTGSYEQYF	TGTGCCAGCAGCCTCACCGCCGGGACAGGGAGTTACGAGCAGTACTTC	.	TRBD1	TRBV11-2	TRBJ2-7
CASTPGLAVSYNEQFF	TGTGCCAGCACCCCGGGACTAGCGGTTTCCTACAATGAGCAGTTCTTC	.	TRBD2	TRBV27	TRBJ2-1
CASSLRIGGISSSYGYTF	TGTGCCAGCAGCCTACGAATCGGAGGGATCTCATCCTCCTATGGCTACACCTTC	.	.	TRBV7-2	TRBJ1-2
CASSFPAAEAFF	TGTGCCAGCAGCTTTCCCGCGGCAGAAGCTTTCTTT	.	.	TRBV7-9	TRBJ1-1
CASSYSKRIGNTEAFF	TGTGCCAGCAGTTACTCGAAAAGAATCGGGAACACTGAAGCTTTCTTT	once	.	TRBV6-5	TRBJ1-1
CASSIGDRGNQPQHF	TGTGCCAGTAGTATTGGAGACAGGGGTAATCAGCCCCAGCATTTT	.	TRBD1	TRBV19	TRBJ1-5
CASSIPGLFLGYTF	TGTGCCAGCAGCATACCAGGGCTCTTTCTTGGCTACACCTTC	.	.	TRBV21-1	TRBJ1-2
CASSLDGQGGTEAFF	TGTGCCAGCAGCTTGGACGGACAGGGCGGGACTGAAGCTTTCTTT	.	TRBD1	TRBV11-2	TRBJ1-1
CASSLDSSLTYEQYF	TGTGCCAGCAGCTTAGACTCCTCCTTAACCTACGAGCAGTACTTC	.	.	TRBV7-3	TRBJ2-7
CSAIPADTGSTDTQYF	TGCAGCGCAATACCTGCGGACACGGGCAGCACAGATACGCAGTATTTT	.	.	TRBV29-1	TRBJ2-3
CASSFASRFSGNTIYF	TGTGCCAGCAGCTTCGCTTCTAGGTTCTCTGGAAACACCATATATTTT	.	.	TRBV11-2	TRBJ1-3
CASSSGTGGMYSPLHF	TGTGCCAGCAGCTCCGGGACAGGGGGCATGTATTCACCCCTCCACTTT	.	TRBD1	TRBV7-8	TRBJ1-6
CASSSLRTANTGELFF	TGTGCCAGTAGTTCCCTTCGGACAGCGAACACCGGGGAGCTGTTTTTT	few	.	TRBV19	TRBJ2-2
CASSQDDGGTTDTQYF	TGTGCCAGCAGCCAAGATGATGGGGGGACCACAGATACGCAGTATTTT	.	.	TRBV4-2	TRBJ2-3
CASSQSTGSNLNTEAFF	TGTGCCAGCAGCCAATCGACAGGAAGTAATTTGAACACTGAAGCTTTCTTT	.	.	TRBV4-2	TRBJ1-1
CASSPGTAYGYTF	TGTGCCAGCAGTCCCGGGACAGCCTATGGCTACACCTTC	.	TRBD1	TRBV12-3/TRBV12-4	TRBJ1-2
CASSTGQTFSPLHF	TGTGCCAGTAGTACTGGACAGACCTTTTCACCCCTCCACTTT	.	.	TRBV19	TRBJ1-6
CASSDGTDAEAFF	TGCGCCAGCAGCGACGGGACAGACGCAGAAGCTTTCTTT	.	TRBD1	TRBV5-1	TRBJ1-1
CASSLAGQPATNEKLFF	TGTGCCAGCAGCTTAGCCGGACAGCCTGCAACTAATGAAAAACTGTTTTTT	.	.	TRBV11-3	TRBJ1-4
CASSEGAYGYTF	TGTGCCTCCTCAGAGGGGGCGTATGGCTACACCTTC	.	TRBD1	TRBV6-5	TRBJ1-2
CASRPGQGPYEQYF	TGTGCCAGCAGACCGGGACAGGGGCCCTACGAGCAGTACTTC	.	TRBD1	TRBV6-5	TRBJ2-7
CAWTGSRSYEQYF	TGTGCCTGGACGGGTAGCCGCTCCTACGAGCAGTACTTC	.	.	TRBV30	TRBJ2-7
CASSLNRGGNGYTF	TGTGCCAGCAGCCTTAACAGGGGAGGAAATGGCTACACCTTC	.	TRBD1	TRBV13	TRBJ1-2
CASRALNPEQFF	TGTGCCAGCAGAGCCCTAAATCCTGAGCAGTTCTTC	once	.	TRBV11-3	TRBJ2-1
CASSLVDSGGTGELFF	TGTGCCAGCAGCTTAGTAGACTCCGGCGGCACCGGGGAGCTGTTTTTT	.	.	TRBV11-3	TRBJ2-2
CASSFLLGLNNQPQHF	TGTGCCAGCAGTTTCCTCCTGGGCCTTAACAATCAGCCCCAGCATTTT	once	.	TRBV6-6	TRBJ1-5
CASSVRGRETYEQYF	TGTGCCAGCAGTGTCCGGGGGAGGGAAACCTACGAGCAGTACTTC	.	TRBD2	TRBV25-1	TRBJ2-7
CASSPGHSNEKLFF	TGCGCCAGCAGCCCAGGGCACTCTAATGAAAAACTGTTTTTT	few	.	TRBV5-1	TRBJ1-4
CASSYLAGADTQYF	TGTGCCAGCAGTTATCTAGCGGGGGCAGATACGCAGTATTTT	.	TRBD2	TRBV6-2/TRBV6-3	TRBJ2-3
CASTPTEYNSPLHF	TGTGCCAGCACCCCGACGGAGTATAATTCACCCCTCCACTTT	.	.	TRBV5-8	TRBJ1-6
CASAREGAGEKLFF	TGTGCTAGTGCCCGCGAGGGGGCTGGGGAAAAACTGTTTTTT	.	TRBD1	TRBV12-5	TRBJ1-4
CASSTVSSGGNTIYF	TGTGCCAGCAGTACGGTTTCGTCGGGAGGAAACACCATATATTTT	.	.	TRBV6-5	TRBJ1-3
CASRRDRPLKTF	TGTGCCAGCCGCCGGGACAGGCCCCTTAAAACCTTC	.	TRBD1	TRBV2	TRBJ1-2
CASKATGRSYEQYF	TGTGCCAGTAAAGCCACAGGGCGGTCCTACGAGCAGTACTTC	once	.	TRBV19	TRBJ2-7
CAITSGGGPNYGYTF	TGTGCCATCACCTCAGGAGGCGGCCCTAACTATGGCTACACCTTC	.	.	TRBV10-3	TRBJ1-2
CASSLWGGLVQYF	TGTGCCAGCAGCTTGTGGGGGGGCTTAGTTCAGTACTTC	.	.	TRBV5-4	TRBJ2-4
CASSRTGGGEQFF	TGTGCCAGCAGCCGAACAGGGGGCGGTGAGCAGTTCTTC	.	TRBD1	TRBV7-2	TRBJ2-1
CASSQGTSGPYEQYF	TGTGCCAGCAGCCAAGGGACTAGCGGGCCCTACGAGCAGTACTTC	.	TRBD2	TRBV5-4	TRBJ2-7
CAWTGPDNEKLFF	TGTGCCTGGACAGGGCCCGATAATGAAAAACTGTTTTTT	.	.	TRBV30	TRBJ1-4
CASSPVGRDTQYF	TGTGCCAGCAGCCCCGTTGGCCGCGATACGCAGTATTTT	.	.	TRBV7-9	TRBJ2-3
CASTVGGGSSYGYTF	TGTGCCAGCACCGTCGGGGGAGGAAGTAGCTATGGCTACACCTTC	.	.	TRBV6-6	TRBJ1-2
CASRRASGTTDTQYF	TGTGCCAGCAGGAGGGCTAGCGGGACCACAGATACGCAGTATTTT	.	TRBD2	TRBV27	TRBJ2-3
CASGSKSGGGYGYTF	TGTGCCAGCGGAAGTAAGAGTGGCGGCGGCTATGGCTACACCTTC	.	.	TRBV6-5	TRBJ1-2
CASSNRDSYEQYF	TGTGCCAGCAGCAACCGGGACAGTTACGAGCAGTACTTC	.	TRBD1	TRBV28	TRBJ2-7
CASSPRVAFTDTQYF	TGTGCCAGCTCACCACGGGTAGCCTTCACAGATACGCAGTATTTT	.	.	TRBV18	TRBJ2-3
CASSSRGGTNNSPLHF	TGTGCCAGCAGCTCCCGTGGGGGGACGAATAATTCACCCCTCCACTTT	.	.	TRBV9	TRBJ1-6
CASSGGSGRTRTDTQYF	TGTGCCAGCAGTGGGGGTAGCGGGAGAACGCGAACAGATACGCAGTATTTT	.	TRBD2	TRBV2	TRBJ2-3
CSADGTVYGYTF	TGCAGCGCCGACGGGACAGTCTATGGCTACACCTTC	.	TRBD1	TRBV29-1	TRBJ1-2
CAWNEPWGGRWTEAFF	TGTGCCTGGAACGAGCCATGGGGGGGACGGTGGACTGAAGCTTTCTTT	.	.	TRBV30	TRBJ1-1
CASITRAGVYNEQFF	TGTGCCAGCATCACGCGGGCAGGGGTATACAATGAGCAGTTCTTC	.	.	TRBV27	TRBJ2-1